These 16 T cell receptor beta chains share one sample of origin, sequenced in a study of regulatory T cells in long-lasting Graves disease. The time point: newly diagnosed GD, antithyroid drugs for less than 3 months. Extracted RNA from PBMCs served as the source of the TCR library. Sequencing libraries for TCR beta were prepared with iRepertoire HTBI primers and Arm-PCR of CDR3 regions. MiXCR was run by TCRdb on the multiplex PCR reads, yielding one entry per CDR3 protein. The sample has under 450,000 distinct CDR3 sequences; roughly 15% are singletons. The sample was also reused in another study, on T cells in Graves' hyperthyroidism and ophthalmopathy.

The sequenced sample was peripheral blood mononuclear cells (PBMCs), obtained at new diagnosis, from a patient treated with antithyroid drugs. The receptors were gathered from a woman aged 18-29 years with Graves disease.

This clonotype was recorded at least ten times. This sequence joins TRBV27 and TRBJ2-1; TRBD2 matches at 13 bases. The V gene end was trimmed by 4 bases and the J gene end by 3 bases; junction bases not matched to a gene: 6. This CDR3 contains 17 residues. The germline V gene has CDR1 MNHEY and CDR2 SMNVEV (reference sequence). CDR3 region: CASSSQTSGRVYNEQFF. In DNA form, the CDR3 reads TGTGCCAGCAGTTCACAAACTAGCGGGAGGGTCTACAATGAGCAGTTCTTC.

The chain's CDR3 is CASSVTVNYGYTF. Written as DNA, the CDR3 is TGTGCCAGCAGTGTTACAGTTAACTATGGCTACACCTTC. This chain links TRBV2 with TRBJ1-2, with unresolved D. With 4 bases removed from V and 1 base from J, the gap between germline ends came to 7 bases. The germline CDR1 and CDR2 sequences are SNHLY and FYNNEI. The CDR3 spans 13 residues.

This clonotype was observed many times. The gene calls are TRBV18 and TRBJ2-7; D is uncertain. Germline assignment: CDR1 KGHSH and CDR2 LQKENI. Between the trimmed V and J ends, which lost 3 bases and 4 bases, there was a span of 10 bases. The CDR3 has 13 residues. CDR3 sequence: CASSPSFNYEQYF. The DNA of the CDR3 is TGTGCCAGCTCACCCTCATTTAATTACGAGCAGTACTTC.

This clonotype was seen many times. This chain joins TRBV5-1 and TRBJ2-3; D is undetermined. The CDR3 runs to 13 residues. V lost 7 bases and J 2 bases, leaving 11 bases between the germline ends. The V gene's germline CDR1 is SGHRS and CDR2 YFSETQ. CDR3 bases: TGCGCCAGCTACATCGGTCACACAGATACGCAGTATTTT. Translated, it gives CASYIGHTDTQYF.

Turning to this clonotype: A much larger clone lies one base from this, so it may be a read error. The chain links TRBV9 to TRBJ2-5, with 9 bases identical to TRBD2. Per the germline V gene, CDR1 is SGDLS and CDR2 is YYNGEE. This CDR3 comprises 15 residues. Unmatched junction bases numbered 5, after V lost 3 bases and J lost 2 bases. In DNA, the CDR3 is TGTGCCAGCAGCGCAGGGCTAGCGGGACAAGAGACCCAGTACTTC. Its protein is CASSAGLAGQETQYF. Full variable domain (remainder filled in from reference TRBV9 and TRBJ2-5): DSGVTQTPKHLITATGQRVTLRCSPRSGDLSVYWYQQSLDQGLQFLIQYYNGEERAKGNILERFSAQQFPDLHSELNLSSLELGDSALYFCASSAGLAGQETQYFGPGTRLLVL.

This clonotype was found a few times. The V call is TRBV29-1, the J call TRBJ2-7, with 7 bases matching TRBD1. The CDR3 loop spans 12 amino acids. Germline V lookup: CDR1 SQVTM, CDR2 ANQGSEA. V shed 6 bases and J 2 bases; nucleotides not matched to a gene: 4. The CDR3 DNA sequence: TGCAGCGTCCGGACAGGACCCTACGAGCAGTACTTC. Amino acid sequence: CSVRTGPYEQYF.

This clonotype has a single count. The V and J genes are TRBV5-4 and TRBJ1-2, with D possibly TRBD1 on 5 matching bases. With 4 bases removed from V and 6 bases from J, the gap between germline ends came to 28 bases. The CDR3 totals 18 residues. Germline values: CDR1 SGHNT, CDR2 YYREEE (reference sequence). Here the CDR3 DNA reads TGTGCCAGCAGCCCCCGTATACTGGGGGACTCAAGCTTGGATGGCTACACCTTC. It codes for CASSPRILGDSSLDGYTF.

This clonotype was counted a few times. This chain connects TRBV9 to TRBJ2-1, with 14 nucleotides matching TRBD2. The ends lost 3 bases at V and 7 bases at J; junction bases unmatched: 9. CDR3 size: 17 residues. CDR1 is SGDLS, CDR2 YYNGEE, per germline. The CDR3 DNA reads TGTGCCAGCAGCGCCGGGACTAGCGGGGGTCAGTATAATGAGCAGTTCTTC. Translating gives CASSAGTSGGQYNEQFF. Looking up the rest from reference TRBV9 and TRBJ2-1 gives the full variable domain: DSGVTQTPKHLITATGQRVTLRCSPRSGDLSVYWYQQSLDQGLQFLIQYYNGEERAKGNILERFSAQQFPDLHSELNLSSLELGDSALYFCASSAGTSGGQYNEQFFGPGTRLTVL.

This clonotype was picked up a small number of times. The chain carries TRBV10-1 and TRBJ2-1; D gene unclear. The CDR3 runs to 14 residues. Trimming removed 3 bases at V and 4 bases at J, with 10 bases between. CDR1 WNHNN and CDR2 SYGVQD come from the germline V gene (reference sequence). The CDR3 DNA follows: TGCGCCAGCAGTGACTCTTTGGGTTACAATGAGCAGTTCTTC. It is translated as CASSDSLGYNEQFF.

The table lists this clonotype with many counts. The chain has TRBV20-1 and TRBJ2-7, with TRBD2 matching 7 bases. There are 14 residues in the CDR3. V lost 0 bases and J lost 7; bases outside the gene matches: 9. Per germline, CDR1 DFQATT and CDR2 SNEGSKA (reference sequence). CDR3 coding DNA: TGCAGTGCTAGAGATCAAGCGGGATCGAGGGAGCAGTACTTC. It is translated as CSARDQAGSREQYF.

The rearrangement links TRBV9 to TRBJ2-7; D remains ambiguous. The germline CDR1 and CDR2 sequences are SGDLS and YYNGEE. V was clipped by 0 bases and J by 0 bases, with 7 bases between them. CDR3 length equals 14 residues. The CDR3 region has the DNA TGTGCCAGCAGCGTAGACTCAGGCTCCTACGAGCAGTACTTC. The encoded protein is CASSVDSGSYEQYF.

This clonotype showed up many times. The genes are TRBV5-1 and TRBJ2-2, with D unresolved. The CDR3 sequence is 15 residues long. Trimming pared 0 bases from V and 0 bases from J, leaving 6 bases between. CDR1 and CDR2 (germline): SGHRS, YFSETQ. The CDR3: CASSLATSNTGELFF. The DNA of the CDR3 is TGCGCCAGCAGCTTGGCCACGTCGAACACCGGGGAGCTGTTTTTT.

This clonotype appeared many times. Given a much more abundant clone one base away, this may be a read error. The rearrangement joins TRBV6-2 or TRBV6-3 to TRBJ2-3, with 7 bases lining up with TRBD1. Germline lookup yields CDR1 MNHEY and CDR2 SVGEGT. The CDR3 has 13 residues. Trimming cost V 6 bases and J 1 base; bases outside gene matches: 1. The chain's CDR3 is CASSGQGTDTQYF. As DNA, the CDR3 is TGTGCCAGCAGCGGACAGGGCACAGATACGCAGTATTTT.

This sequence joins TRBV2 and TRBJ2-3; 10 bases map to TRBD2. V lost 6 bases and J lost 2; bases outside the gene matches: 5. Germline-derived CDR1 and CDR2 are SNHLY and FYNNEI. This CDR3 has 15 residues. The CDR3 reads CASSLSGRPTDTQYF. CDR3 coding DNA: TGTGCCAGCAGCCTTAGCGGGAGGCCCACAGATACGCAGTATTTT.

Notes on this clonotype: A much more abundant neighbour one base away suggests this may be a read error. V is TRBV28 and J is TRBJ1-1, with D uncertain. This CDR3 contains 14 residues. Germline values: CDR1 MDHEN, CDR2 SYDVKM. CDR3 sequence reads: CASRPFESNTEASF. The CDR3 region has the DNA TGTGCCAGCAGGCCGTTCGAGTCGAACACTGAAGCTTCCTTT.

At least ten counts were recorded for this clonotype. The J gene is TRBJ2-1, the V gene TRBV18; D is unclear. This CDR3 has 14 amino acids. CDR1 is KGHSH and CDR2 is LQKENI in the germline V gene. Trimming took off 4 bases at V and 5 bases at J, with 12 bases between the two ends. The CDR3 coding sequence is TGTGCCAGCTCACGGCAGGTGGCGAACAATGAGCAGTTCTTC. Translating gives CASSRQVANNEQFF. Based on the CDR3 plus reference TRBV18 and TRBJ2-1, the full variable domain is NAGVMQNPRHLVRRRGQEARLRCSPMKGHSHVYWYRQLPEEGLKFMVYLQKENIIDESGMPKERFSAEFPKEGPSILRIQQVVRGDSAAYFCASSRQVANNEQFFGPGTRLTVL.